Following are 14 T cell receptor beta chains from one sample sequenced in a study of T-cell reconstitution after alpha-beta-depleted transplantation in children. A library of TCRbeta sequences, prepared with unique molecular identifiers, was generated. Each CDR3 protein is one row after TCRdb ran MiXCR on the PCR reads. The data hold about 230,000 distinct CDR3 sequences, with approximately 10% observed a single time. Source: PBMCs, taken before TCRalphabeta/CD19-depleted stem cell transplant. These receptors came from a child under three years old with acute myeloid leukemia, due to receive a stem cell transplant.

This clonotype occurred a few times. A much larger clone is a single base away; this may be a read error. The chain has TRBV3-1 and TRBJ2-7; TRBD1 aligns across 8 bases. Germline CDR1 LGHDT, CDR2 YNNKEL (reference sequence). This CDR3 is 15 amino acids long. The CDR3 loop reads CATSQSQGAPYEQYF. Here the CDR3 DNA reads TGTGCCACCAGCCAAAGCCAGGGGGCTCCCTACGAGCAGTACTTC.

Note on this clonotype: Possible read error: a much larger clone is one base away. The chain combines TRBV3-1 with TRBJ1-5; no clear D. Germline CDR1 LGHDT, CDR2 YNNKEL (reference sequence). There are 13 residues in the CDR3. The CDR3 is CASSQGINQTQHF. The CDR3 nucleotides are TGTGCCAGCAGCCAGGGCATCAATCAGACCCAGCATTTT.

In this sample, this clonotype turned up many times. The chain couples TRBV29-1 to TRBJ2-5; 8 nucleotides agree with TRBD1. The CDR3 is made up of 14 amino acids. With V trimmed by 4 bases and J by 2 bases, 6 bases remained unmatched. Germline V gene data show CDR1 as SQVTM and CDR2 as ANQGSEA. CDR3 bases: TGCAGCGTTGCTCGACAGGGGCAGCAAGAGACCCAGTACTTC. This gives the protein CSVARQGQQETQYF.

This clonotype was seen at least ten times. CDR3 bases: TGTGCCAGCAGCTTAGACAGAGGAATCGTGAGCTATGGCTACACCTTC. This sequence encodes CASSLDRGIVSYGYTF. The chain carries TRBV7-2 and TRBJ1-2; D unclear. Between the trimmed V and J ends, which lost 1 base and 4 bases, there was a span of 16 bases. The germline CDR1 and CDR2 sequences are SGHTA and FQGNSA. The CDR3 loop spans 16 amino acids.

This clonotype was seen at least ten times. This sequence joins TRBV29-1 and TRBJ2-7, with D perhaps matching TRBD1 (5 bases). V was cut by 4 bases and J by 2 bases, with 6 bases left in between. Germline lookup yields CDR1 SQVTM and CDR2 ANQGSEA. This CDR3 spans 11 amino acids. The DNA for the CDR3 is TGCAGCGTTGGACAGACCTACGAGCAGTACTTC. Protein: CSVGQTYEQYF.

This clonotype was seen at least ten times. J is TRBJ2-7 and V is TRBV7-8; tentatively, D is TRBD1 or TRBD2 (6 bases each). In germline, CDR1 is SGHVS, CDR2 FQNEAQ. The CDR3 is 16 residues long. Trimming removed 5 bases at V and 3 bases at J, with 20 bases between. The CDR3 here is CASSRGPMLGNYEQYF. The CDR3 coding sequence is TGTGCCAGCAGCCGGGGGCCCATGCTGGGGAACTACGAGCAGTACTTC.

This clonotype appeared many times. The V gene is TRBV12-3 or TRBV12-4, the J gene TRBJ1-4; 8 positions match TRBD1. This CDR3 has 13 residues. J was trimmed by 7 bases and V by 6 bases; bases with no gene match: 4. CDR3 loop: CASRSGQAEKLFF. In nucleotides, the CDR3 is TGTGCCAGCAGATCGGGACAGGCTGAAAAACTGTTTTTT.

In its sample, this clonotype was seen many times. The rearrangement joins TRBV7-2 to TRBJ1-5; weak D call: TRBD1 (6 bases). The V end lost 6 bases, the J end lost 4 bases, and 16 bases lay between the germline ends. Looked up from germline, CDR1 is SGHTA and CDR2 is FQGNSA. This CDR3 is 15 amino acids long. The CDR3 nucleotides read TGTGCCAGCAGTGTCCAGGGGTCCTTTAATCAGCCCCAGCATTTT. The encoded protein is CASSVQGSFNQPQHF.

This clonotype appeared many times. The chain has TRBV12-3 or TRBV12-4 and TRBJ2-3; the match to TRBD2 covers 9 bases. V lost 2 bases to trimming and J lost 1 base; unmatched junction nucleotides: 4. This CDR3 contains 16 residues. In nucleotides, the CDR3 is TGTGCCAGCAGTTTACTGAGGACTAGCGGCACAGATACGCAGTATTTT. Amino acids: CASSLLRTSGTDTQYF.

Many counts were recorded for this clonotype. The rearrangement joins TRBV7-9 to TRBJ2-1, with unresolved D. CDR1 is SEHNR and CDR2 is FQNEAQ in the germline V gene (reference sequence). The V gene lost 4 bases and the J gene lost 6 bases, with 7 bases spanning the gap. The CDR3 is made up of 12 amino acids. The CDR3 DNA reads as TGTGCCAGCAGCTCGGCCCTCAATGAGCAGTTCTTC. This encodes CASSSALNEQFF. The full variable domain, in which reference TRBV7-9 and TRBJ2-1 provide the parts outside the CDR3, is DTGVSQNPRHKITKRGQNVTFRCDPISEHNRLYWYRQTLGQGPEFLTYFQNEAQLEKSRLLSDRFSAERPKGSFSTLEIQRTEQGDSAMYLCASSSALNEQFFGPGTRLTVL.

This clonotype was seen many times. This chain links TRBV20-1 with TRBJ2-1, with D unresolved. CDR3 length: 14 amino acids. Germline V gene lookup returns CDR1 DFQATT and CDR2 SNEGSKA (reference sequence). Deletions cut 4 bases from V and 0 bases from J, with 10 bases between. The CDR3 region is CSATLSSSYNEQFF. CDR3 in DNA: TGCAGTGCTACCTTGTCCAGCTCCTACAATGAGCAGTTCTTC.

This clonotype has a handful of counts. The chain combines TRBV12-3 or TRBV12-4 with TRBJ2-7; D is possibly TRBD2 (6 bases). This CDR3 region has 14 residues. Trimming removed 5 bases at V and 2 bases at J, with 13 bases between. In nucleotides, the CDR3 is TGTGCCAGCAGTACCTGGGACTCAGCCTACGAGCAGTACTTC. It translates to CASSTWDSAYEQYF.

On this clonotype itself: At one end, the junction sequence differs from germline, possibly due to a read error. This sequence joins TRBV5-1 and TRBJ2-3; D possibly corresponds to TRBD1 (5 bases). This CDR3 region has 14 residues. The germline CDR1 and CDR2 sequences are SGHRS and YFSETQ. CDR3 nucleotide sequence: TGCGCCAGCAGCTTTAGGACCCAGACAGATATGCAGTATTTT. This translates into CASSFRTQTDMQYF.

This clonotype was detected many times. CDR3 DNA: TGTGCCAGCAGTCCTAATGGGAACACCATATATTTT. Translating it yields CASSPNGNTIYF. The chain joins TRBV2 to TRBJ1-3; the D is unclear. The germline CDR1 and CDR2 sequences are SNHLY and FYNNEI. CDR3 size: 12 residues. The V gene lost 5 bases and the J gene lost 7 bases, with 9 bases spanning the gap.